A single T cell receptor beta chain is shown here with its context. Its antigen remains unidentified. Per-base qualities were not stored, and no clone one base away is much larger. In total, 600 or so healthy bone marrow donors made up the cohort. At the time of sampling, all cohort members were nominally healthy, though unrecorded immune exposures were likely present. The donor was CMV seropositive and was included in the group of around 300 seropositive cohort members. A peripheral blood sample was collected from each donor, and TCR beta sequencing was performed on peripheral blood mononuclear cells. Genomic DNA extraction from the blood cell samples was performed with the Qiagen DNeasy Blood Extraction Kit. The library was generated by the immunoSEQ multiplex PCR assay. For the multiplex PCR, a mixture combining 60 forward primers for TCR Vbeta segments and 13 reverse primers for TCR Jbeta segments was used. A multiplex PCR assay on genomic DNA amplified the CDR3 region of rearranged TCR beta genes. On the Illumina HiSeq System, the amplified TCR beta libraries were sequenced as 87-base-pair reads. Per the original workflow: Across the 700 or so repertoires, a later analysis counted 78 million or so unique TCR beta chains, some 11 million of which were shared by at least two donors. A nearest-neighbor algorithm error-corrected the raw reads and collapsed the reads into unique sequences, merging closely related sequences to remove PCR and sequencing errors. Alignment of CDR3 sequences to IMGT reference sequences was used to assign V, D and J gene segments. Each retained sequence needed at least a six-nucleotide match to both a V gene segment and a J gene segment. A rearrangement counted as productive if the CDR3 had no stop codons and remained in frame with V and J, and every other rearrangement counted as non-productive. CDR3 was defined by IMGT convention, running from the second conserved V-encoded cysteine to the conserved J-encoded phenylalanine. Sequences without an unambiguous match to a single V gene segment were excluded from the earlier analysis of approximately 600 of the donors. An earlier analysis of 587 of the donors called V segments functional above 56.7% productive rearrangements and segregating when the between-donor standard deviation exceeded 5%. A statistical classification framework was built for diagnosing cytomegalovirus status from the catalog of TCR beta chain sequences. In a later analysis, V and J genes were assigned by comparing TCR nucleotide sequences against IMGT/GENE-DB human TR gene sequences. Using the TCRdist pipeline, a later analysis assigned CDR3 sequences along with most-parsimonious VDJ recombination scenarios. In a later analysis, every TCR beta chain was defined by the combination of its CDR3 amino acid sequence and its V-gene family, and reads without a unique V-gene family were dropped. To address suspected cross-contamination and a sequencing artifact, a later analysis removed several hundred highly shared, low-generation-probability nucleotide sequences. In a later analysis, a clonal expansion index was calculated for each public chain from normalized within-repertoire ranks of inferred template counts. Generation probabilities in a later analysis came from a VDJ recombination model fitted to out-of-frame rearrangements, and those results were checked against IGoR. In a later analysis, hypergeometric tests were used to score TCR-TCR, TCR-HLA and TCR-CMV co-occurrence, with a repertoire-size bias correction applied to TCR pairs. False discovery rates were estimated in a later analysis by permuting HLA or CMV assignments 20 times. A later analysis grouped co-occurring TCRs with DBSCAN, adding TCRdist sequence similarity when clustering within HLA-allele-positive subsets. Repertoires with fewer than 30,000 or more than 120,000 public chains, plus five repertoires with anomalous nucleotide sharing, were excluded from co-occurrence clustering. TCRdb stores this immuneACCESS table with in-frame sequences only. Part of the clones is absent; in the studies checked, under half of the shortfall reflects unresolved V genes, and no reason is known for the rest. That table is the source of V, J and clone size, and D and trimming were worked out from the DNA. The table for this sample lists more than 100,000 clones; 72% of them were counted only once. The ten largest clonotypes hold under 5.5% of the sample.

This entry belongs to a study of cytomegalovirus exposure and HLA in healthy donors (dated by TCRdb to about 2017). For the wider study: An earlier analysis of 587 of the donors reported 276 Gb of sequence data and 90 million to 120 million unique TCR beta sequences obtained from about 200 million T cells. Donor age, sex, ethnicity and CMV serostatus were compiled alongside the repertoire data. To decide whether each TCR beta V gene segment behaved as functional or pseudogenic, an earlier analysis of several hundred of the donors relied on high-throughput TCR beta sequencing. To study patterns of TCR occurrence, a later analysis re-analyzed previously published TCR beta repertoires from around 660 donors and added high-resolution HLA genotyping. The aim of the study was to test whether cataloging public T cell receptors could identify signatures of past pathogen exposure. The study combined high-throughput TCR immunosequencing, statistical association of individual TCRs with disease status, and machine learning to predict cytomegalovirus infection status. HLA typing included class I and class II loci at four-digit resolution. The T cell repertoires of 550 to 850 subjects were profiled by immunosequencing and related to cytomegalovirus serostatus. Of the 300 to 450 genotyped donors, 81% were placed in the genetic ancestry cluster associated with self-reported Caucasian donors. A handful of DR-DQ haplotypes were treated as single units for association and clustering because of strong linkage in the cohort. Typing coverage varied by locus: roughly 620-640 donors for A, B, C, DRB1 and DQB1; some 520 for DQA1; some 610 for DPA1; approximately 450 for DPB1. On average, 235,054 unique TCR beta nucleotide sequences were sequenced per donor among 398 genotyped donors of the cohort, with about 19% of those sequences being non-productive. A later genetic analysis took genome-wide SNP genotypes for about three fifths of the roughly 670 donors and used that subset as a discovery cohort. Every repertoire in the discovery cohort had been generated on one and the same sequencing platform. Approximately 300 gigabases of sequencing data and around 80 million unique TCR sequences made up an early release that covered over 550 HLA-typed donors. The later analysis used no new phenotypic data to find candidate immune exposures, relying instead on TCR beta sequences and their occurrence across donors. A separate validation cohort of roughly 130 different subjects was used in addition to the roughly 700-subject first cohort. The full study reports these points: Immune exposure information for the cohort was limited to CMV serostatus. Correlated functional status among segregating V segments might be attributable to linkage disequilibrium, but an unknown experimental factor could not be ruled out. According to a later analysis, TCR association rates differed among HLA loci, with DRB1 alleles showing the most associated TCRs and HLA-C alleles showing the fewest. Sequencing depth was assumed to be roughly uniform across donors in the presence/absence analyses, though that assumption may not hold. In a later analysis, most CMV-associated TCR beta chains were found to appear HLA-restricted, with HLA associations seemingly driven largely by CMV exposure. Most TCR sequences were observed very rarely across donors, whereas some public TCRs were present in many individuals. In an earlier analysis of fewer than 750 of the donors, most TCR beta V segments were observed in productive rearrangements about 87% or about 30% of the time, broadly matching IMGT annotations. In a later analysis, HLA-associated TCR beta chains were found to be more clonally expanded and to have lower generation probabilities than equally common non-associated chains. According to a later genetic analysis, donors in an Asian-associated ancestry cluster had fewer N-insertions in productive TCRs than the approximately 630-donor mean. When HLA alleles, especially DR and DQ, strongly co-occurred, attributing TCR associations to individual alleles was difficult. A further reported finding was that TCR beta sequences accurately predicted the HLA-A and HLA-B alleles for most subjects in the first cohort. The study listed over 150 TCR beta chains as associated with cytomegalovirus. The authors suggested that the approach could potentially be generalized to other disease states and immunological phenotypes. In a later analysis, several top co-occurrence clusters were reported to appear linked to parvovirus B19, influenza, CMV and Epstein-Barr virus. This cohort had only TCR beta chains sequenced, and the lack of alpha or paired-chain data limited which features could be detected. Three of the identified cytomegalovirus-associated TCR beta chains were confirmed in vitro to be specific for cytomegalovirus antigens. The classifier was reported to diagnose cytomegalovirus status with high specificity and sensitivity in both the original and validation cohorts. A group of highly shared sequence variants was considered likely to be a technical artifact of the sequencing pipeline. The 87-base-pair reads could not distinguish some IMGT-functional V segments, including TRBV6-2 and TRBV6-3, so those segments were excluded. A later genetic analysis associated a missense DCLRE1C variant with V-gene and J-gene trimming of TCR beta chains, and an independent cohort replicated the association. Some 15 rarely observed V segments, including chromosome 9 orphons, were excluded from the earlier analysis of approximately 500 of the donors because counts were too low. Specific HLA alleles were associated with over 15,000 TCR beta sequences at a false discovery rate of 0.05 in a later analysis. Because HLA typing was missing for some donors at each locus, association tests included only the typed subset.

The CDR3 spans 16 residues, from the cysteine through the phenylalanine. The kept DNA is CDR3 alone, 48 bases in frame from the first base. V is pared back by 1 base and J by 4 bases, with 13 bases lying between the germline termini. CDR1 is given as KGHSH and CDR2 as LQKENI, both from the germline V gene. This receptor was taken from a man between 45 and 60 years old in good health and CMV-seropositive. The sample taken for sequencing was PBMCs. This receptor chain uses TRBV18 and TRBJ2-2; TRBD2 could be the D gene, as 6 bases match. The CDR3 protein sequence reads: CASSPRKLAPTGELFF. The sequenced DNA is TGTGCCAGCTCACCACGGAAACTAGCACCCACCGGGGAGCTGTTTTTT.